This TCR beta chain was observed in a study of type 1 regulatory T cells. Overall study context: T-allo10 is a Tr1-enriched, alloantigen-specific CD4 T cell product made in vitro. Findings and caveats of the study: Tr1 cells had a more restricted TCR repertoire than non-Tr1 cells.

This clonotype came up many times. The target antigen is unknown. The V and J ends lost 7 bases and 4 bases, in that order; junction bases with no gene match: 13. Germline-derived CDR1 and CDR2 are SGHTA and FQGNSA. The CDR3 extends over 16 amino acids. TCRdb re-called the reads through MiXCR, storing one row per CDR3 protein. This sample carries approximately 45,000 distinct CDR3 sequences, 9% to 15% of them seen once, and the ten largest clones take 7% to 9%. The chain links TRBV7-2 to TRBJ2-1; 7 positions agree with TRBD2. Sequenced: cultured non-Tr1 T cells, either the whole culture or a sorted T cell fraction (not recorded which). The receptor's source is a human donor in good health. The chain's CDR3 is CASTPANGRIYNEQFF. The CDR3 DNA reads TGTGCCAGCACCCCCGCGAACGGGAGGATTTACAATGAGCAGTTCTTC.